This TCR beta chain appears in the sequencing data of a study of blood T cell repertoires in COVID-19. The CDR3 consists of 13 residues. Between the trimmed V and J ends, which lost 6 bases and 4 bases, there was a span of 12 bases. Germline V lookup: CDR1 SGHTA, CDR2 FQGTGA. Assignments of participants to cohorts depended upon their own reported clinical history. Exposed participants came across a COVID-19 case within 2 weeks before study entry. Per the study methods: Cell counts per sample came from amplifying reference gene primers. Libraries were prepared by immunoSEQ multiplex PCR; TCRdb keeps only in-frame clonotypes and omits some of them. V and J calls and clone size are copied from that table; D and trimming were computed from the DNA. The data contain roughly 320,000 clones, roughly 90% of them singletons.

Material: PBMCs or T cells enriched from blood (not recorded which). The sequence was obtained from a woman under 40 who had been exposed to COVID-19. The J gene is TRBJ1-2, the V gene TRBV7-3; a weak D match, TRBD1 (5 bases). The CDR3 nucleotides are TGTGCCAGCAGTCAAGGCCAGGGCTATGGCTACACCTTC. Residues: CASSQGQGYGYTF.